These 21 T cell receptor beta chains share one sample of origin, sequenced in a study of human T cells and chemical hapten exposure. As for time point: patch test 1, 2 weeks after DPC sensitization. Described treatment: therapeutic diphenylcyclopropenone sensitization with weekly scalp DPC. TCRdb itself ran the RACE reads through MiXCR, one entry per CDR3 protein. This table has about 100,000 distinct CDR3 sequences, approximately 9.9% appearing once. The sample was whole blood, taken in connection with sensitization to the hapten diphenylcyclopropenone (DPC). These receptors were collected from a woman between 40 and 50 years old with alopecia areata. Some clones in this sample may be carry-over from other donors' samples.

This clonotype was detected only a few times. The chain employs TRBV9 and TRBJ2-7; either TRBD1 or TRBD2 may supply D (5 bases each). V dropped 0 bases and J dropped 5 bases, with 15 bases sitting between them. The CDR3 totals 15 residues. Germline loops: CDR1 SGDLS, CDR2 YYNGEE. CDR3 in DNA: TGTGCCAGCAGCGTAGCTCCCGGCAGGGACGACGAGCAGTACTTC. It is translated as CASSVAPGRDDEQYF. Supplemented by reference TRBV9 and TRBJ2-7, the full variable domain reads DSGVTQTPKHLITATGQRVTLRCSPRSGDLSVYWYQQSLDQGLQFLIQYYNGEERAKGNILERFSAQQFPDLHSELNLSSLELGDSALYFCASSVAPGRDDEQYFGPGTRLTVT.

This clonotype occurred many times. CDR3 in amino acids: CSALQTGSSETQYF. CDR3 nucleotides: TGCAGTGCGTTGCAGACAGGTTCGTCGGAGACCCAGTACTTC. The chain carries TRBV20-1 and TRBJ2-5, with a possible D match to TRBD1 (6 bases). The CDR3 consists of 14 residues. Trimming took 6 bases from V and 5 from J, leaving 19 bases between them. Germline V gives CDR1 DFQATT, CDR2 SNEGSKA (reference sequence).

The table lists this clonotype with a few counts. This sequence joins TRBV6-5 and TRBJ2-1; 10 positions match TRBD2. Germline loops: CDR1 MNHEY, CDR2 SVGAGI. There are 17 residues in the CDR3. V shed 5 bases and J 4 bases; nucleotides not matched to a gene: 11. CDR3 protein: CASSPSGRAGLYNEQFF. DNA of the CDR3: TGTGCCAGCAGTCCGAGCGGGAGGGCCGGTTTGTACAATGAGCAGTTCTTC.

This chain links TRBV3-1 with TRBJ1-5; D may be TRBD1 (5 bases). The V gene lost 4 bases and the J gene lost 7 bases, with 11 bases spanning the gap. Germline V CDR1 and CDR2: LGHDT, YNNKEL (reference sequence). This CDR3 comprises 13 residues. The CDR3 region is CASSPPQGQPQHF. Written as DNA, the CDR3 is TGTGCCAGCAGCCCCCCCCAGGGACAGCCCCAGCATTTT.

This clonotype appeared many times. The chain recombines TRBV20-1 with TRBJ1-5; 7 bases map to TRBD1. From germline, CDR1 is DFQATT and CDR2 SNEGSKA (reference sequence). The junction had 6 bases not matched to a gene; V was cut back by 5 bases and J by 5 bases. The CDR3 loop spans 13 amino acids. The CDR3: CSALTGPDQPQHF. The CDR3 region has the DNA TGCAGTGCTTTGACAGGGCCGGATCAGCCCCAGCATTTT.

This clonotype was counted at least ten times. The V and J genes are TRBV6-2 or TRBV6-3 and TRBJ2-4, with D unclear. Germline CDR1 MNHEY, CDR2 SVGEGT. The CDR3 sequence is 15 residues long. V lost 2 bases, J lost 0 bases, and 8 bases lay in between. The CDR3 is CASSYRSLAKNIQYF. DNA of the CDR3: TGTGCCAGCAGTTACAGATCCCTAGCCAAAAACATTCAGTACTTC.

This clonotype was seen at least ten times. The V call is TRBV20-1, the J call TRBJ2-2; D gene ambiguous. The CDR3 runs 14 residues. The ends were cut back, 5 bases at V and 5 bases at J, with 15 bases in the middle. The V gene's germline CDR1 is DFQATT and CDR2 SNEGSKA (reference sequence). The CDR3 nucleotides are TGCAGTGCTCGGCGGACCCGCTGGACCGGGGAGCTGTTTTTT. Translation gives CSARRTRWTGELFF.

This clonotype was picked up one time. V is TRBV11-1 and J is TRBJ2-5; D remains unclear. The V end was cut by 2 bases, the J end by 4 bases, with 11 bases between. The germline CDR1 and CDR2 sequences are SGHAT and FQDESV (reference sequence). The CDR3 sequence is 14 residues long. The CDR3 DNA reads TGTGCCAGCAGCTTATTACGCAGAGCAGAGACCCAGTACTTC. Its translation is CASSLLRRAETQYF. The variable domain in full, with the rest retrieved from reference TRBV11-1 and TRBJ2-5, is EAEVAQSPRYKITEKSQAVAFWCDPISGHATLYWYRQILGQGPELLVQFQDESVVDDSQLPKDRFSAERLKGVDSTLKIQPAELGDSAMYLCASSLLRRAETQYFGPGTRLLVL.

This clonotype has at least ten counts. The chain couples TRBV29-1 to TRBJ1-1; D remains unclear. V gave up 7 bases and J gave up 7 bases, with 16 bases separating them. The length of the CDR3 is 12 residues. Germline V CDR1 and CDR2: SQVTM, ANQGSEA. In nucleotides, the CDR3 is TGCAGCGGACTTCGCGGCGTTGGTGAAGCTTTCTTT. This codes for CSGLRGVGEAFF.

The V gene is TRBV11-2, the J gene TRBJ2-1; no clear D gene. Germline loops: CDR1 SGHAT, CDR2 FQNNGV. V lost 8 bases to trimming and J lost 3 bases, with 11 bases between them. The CDR3 has 13 amino acids. The CDR3 region has the DNA TGTGCCAGCGTTGGACCGAACTACAATGAGCAGTTCTTC. Protein: CASVGPNYNEQFF.

This clonotype turned up a few times. The rearrangement links TRBV6-2 or TRBV6-3 to TRBJ1-5; D is undetermined. The CDR3 runs 13 residues. V was trimmed by 5 bases and J by 6 bases, leaving 11 bases between them. Germline V CDR1 and CDR2: MNHEY, SVGEGT. The CDR3 sequence: CASSGLLGQPQHF. CDR3 nucleotide sequence: TGTGCCAGCAGTGGCCTCCTAGGTCAGCCCCAGCATTTT.

This clonotype showed up many times. The rearrangement joins TRBV6-1 to TRBJ1-1, with D perhaps matching TRBD1 (6 bases). The CDR3 has 13 residues. Trimming left V 2 bases short and J 6 bases short, with 10 bases between. Germline V gene lookup returns CDR1 MNHNS and CDR2 SASEGT. CDR3 in DNA: TGTGCCAGCAGTGAACTCAGGGGCCCTGAAGCTTTCTTT. The encoded protein is CASSELRGPEAFF.

The chain combines TRBV7-9 with TRBJ2-3; D uncertain. Between the trimmed V and J ends, which lost 5 bases and 2 bases, there was a span of 17 bases. The germline CDR1 and CDR2 sequences are SEHNR and FQNEAQ (reference sequence). The CDR3 has 16 amino acids. The CDR3 spells CASSKWAGVNTDTQYF. For the CDR3, the DNA is TGTGCCAGCAGCAAGTGGGCTGGCGTTAACACAGATACGCAGTATTTT.

This clonotype was seen only a few times. This chain connects TRBV28 to TRBJ2-4; possibly TRBD1 for D (6 bases). This CDR3 is 16 amino acids long. V lost 1 base and J 3 bases, leaving 13 bases between the germline ends. CDR1 is MDHEN and CDR2 is SYDVKM in the germline V gene. CDR3 DNA sequence: TGTGCCAGCAGTTTATCACCAGGGGTTGGCAAAAACATTCAGTACTTC. This translates into CASSLSPGVGKNIQYF. The full variable domain, in which reference TRBV28 and TRBJ2-4 provide the parts outside the CDR3, is DVKVTQSSRYLVKRTGEKVFLECVQDMDHENMFWYRQDPGLGLRLIYFSYDVKMKEKGDIPEGYSVSREKKERFSLILESASTNQTSMYLCASSLSPGVGKNIQYFGAGTRLSVL.

This clonotype was found many times. The CDR3 protein is CASSPSGRATYEQYF. In nucleotides, the CDR3 is TGTGCCAGCAGTCCTAGCGGGAGGGCAACCTACGAGCAGTACTTC. The chain recombines TRBV12-3 or TRBV12-4 with TRBJ2-7; TRBD2 matches 12 bases. The V gene end was trimmed by 5 bases and the J gene end by 2 bases; junction bases not matched to a gene: 4. CDR3 size: 15 residues.

This clonotype was seen a few times. This chain links TRBV5-1 with TRBJ2-1; TRBD2 agrees at 13 bases. The CDR3 runs to 15 residues. The V gene's germline CDR1 is SGHRS and CDR2 YFSETQ. The V segment lost 0 bases and the J segment 6 bases; nucleotides outside the gene matches: 0. The CDR3, as DNA: TGCGCCAGCAGCTTGGGGACTAGCGGGAGCAATGAGCAGTTCTTC. Translating gives CASSLGTSGSNEQFF.

In its sample, this clonotype was seen a few times. V and J are TRBV28 and TRBJ2-6; D could derive from TRBD1 or TRBD2 (6 bases each). V gave up 10 bases and J gave up 4 bases, with 11 bases separating them. The length of the CDR3 is 13 residues. Germline loops: CDR1 MDHEN, CDR2 SYDVKM. The CDR3 nucleotides read TGTGCCACGGGGGCAGCCGGGGCCAACGTCCTGACTTTC. Its protein is CATGAAGANVLTF.

This clonotype was observed many times. The chain joins TRBV5-4 to TRBJ2-2; 14 bases map to TRBD2. The CDR3 loop spans 17 amino acids. The J segment lost 4 bases and the V segment lost 0 bases, leaving 2 bases of the junction unmatched. Germline CDR1 reads SGHNT; CDR2 reads YYREEE (reference sequence). The chain's CDR3 is CASSLGLAGGGTGELFF. DNA for the CDR3: TGTGCCAGCAGCTTGGGACTAGCGGGAGGGGGCACCGGGGAGCTGTTTTTT.

The chain employs TRBV3-1 and TRBJ2-1; 13 bases match TRBD2. After removal of 0 bases from V and 2 bases from J, the junction contained 4 bases not matched to a gene. The CDR3 consists of 18 residues. Germline V gene lookup returns CDR1 LGHDT and CDR2 YNNKEL (reference sequence). The CDR3 nucleotides read TGTGCCAGCAGCCAAGAACGGACTAGCGGGGGCGCCTACAATGAGCAGTTCTTC. It yields the protein CASSQERTSGGAYNEQFF.

As DNA, the CDR3 is TGTGCCAGCAGACCGGGACAGTCCAATCAGCCCCAGCATTTT. Protein product: CASRPGQSNQPQHF. This chain uses TRBV27 with TRBJ1-5; 7 bases align to TRBD1. Losses at the gene ends were 6 bases for V and 3 bases for J; bases not matched to a gene: 5. This CDR3 is 14 amino acids long. Per germline, CDR1 MNHEY and CDR2 SMNVEV (reference sequence).

The chain couples TRBV12-3 or TRBV12-4 to TRBJ1-4, with TRBD1 identical over 10 bases. CDR3 length equals 17 residues. The ends lost 3 bases at V and 10 bases at J; junction bases unmatched: 14. CDR3 in amino acids: CASSLRGQGRRTLKLFF. The CDR3 region has the DNA TGTGCCAGCAGTTTGAGGGGACAGGGGCGCCGAACTCTAAAACTGTTTTTT.